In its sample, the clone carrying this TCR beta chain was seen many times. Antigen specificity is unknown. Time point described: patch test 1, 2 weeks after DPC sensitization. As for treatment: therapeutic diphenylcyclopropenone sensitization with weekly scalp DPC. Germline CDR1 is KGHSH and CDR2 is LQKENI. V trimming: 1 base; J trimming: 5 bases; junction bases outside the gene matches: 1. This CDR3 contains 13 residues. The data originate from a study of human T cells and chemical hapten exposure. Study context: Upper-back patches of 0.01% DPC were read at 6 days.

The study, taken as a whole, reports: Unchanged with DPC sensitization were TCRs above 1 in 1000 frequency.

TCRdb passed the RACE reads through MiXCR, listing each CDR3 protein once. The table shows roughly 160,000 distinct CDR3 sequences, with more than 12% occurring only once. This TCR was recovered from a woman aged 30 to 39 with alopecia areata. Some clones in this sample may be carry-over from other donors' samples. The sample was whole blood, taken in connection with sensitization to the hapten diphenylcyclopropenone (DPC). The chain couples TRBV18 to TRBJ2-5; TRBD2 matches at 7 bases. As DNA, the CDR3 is TGTGCCAGCTCACCACGGCGGGAGGAGACCCAGTACTTC. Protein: CASSPRREETQYF. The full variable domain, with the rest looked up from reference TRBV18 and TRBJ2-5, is NAGVMQNPRHLVRRRGQEARLRCSPMKGHSHVYWYRQLPEEGLKFMVYLQKENIIDESGMPKERFSAEFPKEGPSILRIQQVVRGDSAAYFCASSPRREETQYFGPGTRLLVL.